These 17 T cell receptor beta chains originate from one sample sequenced in a study of blood T cell repertoires in COVID-19. The protocol was immunoSEQ multiplex PCR, while the TCRdb copy is restricted to in-frame clones and leaves out a portion. This sample yields about 220,000 clones, of which 80% to 85% are seen a single time; 2% to 2.5% belongs to the top ten. The sample was peripheral blood. These receptors came from a woman aged 55-70 years with acute or convalescent COVID-19.

The rearrangement joins TRBV11-1 to TRBJ1-1; 7 nucleotides align to TRBD1. Trimming at V came to 5 bases and at J to 0 bases, leaving 6 bases not matched to a gene. The CDR3 is 15 residues long. Germline values: CDR1 SGHAT, CDR2 FQDESV (reference sequence). CDR3 in DNA: TGTGCCAGCAGCCCAGGGGGGACTCTGAACACTGAAGCTTTCTTT. It translates to CASSPGGTLNTEAFF.

The rearrangement uses TRBV7-3 and TRBJ2-1, with 7 bases that match TRBD2. V trimming: 4 bases; J trimming: 9 bases; junction bases outside the gene matches: 18. CDR1 and CDR2 from the germline V gene are SGHTA and FQGTGA. CDR3 length: 17 residues. For the CDR3, the DNA is TGTGCCAGCAGCTCCCTGGGGGGGGTCGGCGTATCGGGTGAGCAGTTCTTC. Its translation is CASSSLGGVGVSGEQFF.

The chain employs TRBV2 and TRBJ1-1, with D tentatively TRBD1 (6 bases). CDR1 and CDR2 (germline): SNHLY, FYNNEI. Trimming took off 4 bases at V and 5 bases at J, with 14 bases between the two ends. The CDR3 extends over 14 amino acids. The CDR3 DNA follows: TGTGCCAGCAGTGTTGGCAGGGGAGGGACTGAAGCTTTCTTT. Translated: CASSVGRGGTEAFF.

This rearrangement joins TRBV6-5 to TRBJ1-1, with TRBD1 matching over 8 bases. V dropped 6 bases and J dropped 3; count of bases not matched to a gene: 3. This CDR3 region has 13 residues. Germline V lookup: CDR1 MNHEY, CDR2 SVGAGI. CDR3 nucleotides: TGTGCCAGCAGCGTGGACAGGGACACTGAAGCTTTCTTT. It encodes CASSVDRDTEAFF.

The genes are TRBV3-1 (or the pseudogene TRBV3-2) and TRBJ2-7, with 11 bases lining up with TRBD1. V shed 5 bases, J shed 4 bases, and the junction held 10 bases outside the gene matches. The germline V gene encodes CDR1 LGHDT and CDR2 YNNKEL (reference sequence). This CDR3 has 16 amino acids. The CDR3 loop reads CASSSPWDRGGYEQYF. In nucleotides, the CDR3 is TGTGCCAGCAGCAGTCCCTGGGACAGGGGGGGGTACGAGCAGTACTTC.

V usage is TRBV24-1 and J usage is TRBJ2-5; a possible D gene is TRBD2 (6 bases). The ends were cut back, 4 bases at V and 5 bases at J, with 19 bases in the middle. This CDR3 comprises 16 residues. Germline V gene sequence: CDR1 KGHDR, CDR2 SFDVKD. The CDR3 DNA reads as TGTGCCACCAGTGACCCCAAGTCCCCAGGGAGGGAGACCCAGTACTTC. This codes for CATSDPKSPGRETQYF.

This chain uses TRBV12-3 or TRBV12-4 with TRBJ1-5; D perhaps matches TRBD1 (5 bases). Deletions cut 8 bases from V and 2 bases from J, with 7 bases between. The CDR3 runs to 12 residues. The DNA for the CDR3 is TGTGCCAGCCAACAGGGCAATCAGCCCCAGCATTTT. Its translation is CASQQGNQPQHF.

This rearrangement joins TRBV10-3 to TRBJ2-1; TRBD2 aligns across 10 bases. The CDR3 is made up of 15 amino acids. Germline V lookup: CDR1 ENHRY, CDR2 SYGVKD. Unmatched junction bases numbered 3, after V lost 3 bases and J lost 4 bases. The CDR3 coding sequence is TGTGCCATCAGTGATCTAGCGGGGGAGTACAATGAGCAGTTCTTC. Amino acids: CAISDLAGEYNEQFF.

The chain recombines TRBV28 with TRBJ1-2; 7 nucleotides line up with TRBD1. This CDR3 contains 13 residues. The V and J ends lost 5 bases and 2 bases, in that order; junction bases with no gene match: 2. Germline V gene lookup returns CDR1 MDHEN and CDR2 SYDVKM. CDR3: CASSPTGNYGYTF. The CDR3 nucleotides read TGTGCCAGCAGTCCGACAGGGAACTATGGCTACACCTTC.

The chain links TRBV30 to TRBJ1-2; D perhaps matches TRBD1 (5 bases). CDR1 GTSNPN and CDR2 SVGIG come from the germline V gene (reference sequence). The CDR3 sequence is 13 residues long. CDR3 amino acids: CVSPGTGDYGYTF. CDR3 bases: TGTGTCTCGCCCGGGACGGGGGACTATGGCTACACCTTC.

The chain carries TRBV5-1 and TRBJ1-1; maybe TRBD1 (6 bases). Trimming stripped 0 bases from V and 5 bases from J, with 8 bases between. The germline V gene has CDR1 SGHRS and CDR2 YFSETQ. The CDR3 is 13 residues long. This chain's CDR3 is CASSLGQATEAFF. Here the CDR3 DNA reads TGCGCCAGCAGCTTGGGACAGGCTACTGAAGCTTTCTTT.

The rearrangement joins TRBV12-3 or TRBV12-4 to TRBJ1-1; D not resolved. V lost 4 bases and J 6 bases, leaving 12 bases between the germline ends. The CDR3 length is 13 residues. This chain's CDR3 is CASSSGVWAEAFF. In DNA form, the CDR3 reads TGTGCCAGCAGTTCCGGGGTTTGGGCTGAAGCTTTCTTT.

This sequence joins TRBV7-2 and TRBJ1-2; TRBD1 matches at 9 bases. From germline, CDR1 is SGHTA and CDR2 FQGNSA. The V segment lost 5 bases and the J segment 9 bases; nucleotides outside the gene matches: 7. The CDR3 consists of 13 residues. In DNA form, the CDR3 reads TGTGCCAGCAGCCCGCAAGGGACAGGGAGCTACACCTTC. Translation: CASSPQGTGSYTF.

The gene calls are TRBV11-3 and TRBJ1-5, with 10 bases identical to TRBD1. This CDR3 contains 17 residues. Germline loops: CDR1 SGHNT, CDR2 YENEEA. The junction had 9 bases not matched to a gene; V was cut back by 1 base and J by 6 bases. The chain's CDR3 is CASSLADWTGGVQPQHF. CDR3 nucleotides: TGTGCCAGCAGCTTAGCCGATTGGACAGGGGGTGTTCAGCCCCAGCATTTT.

The J gene is TRBJ1-5, the V gene TRBV7-2, with D perhaps matching TRBD1 (5 bases). CDR3 length: 17 amino acids. In germline, CDR1 is SGHTA, CDR2 FQGNSA. Trimming pared 1 base from V and 6 bases from J, leaving 19 bases between. CDR3 in amino acids: CASSLEFGGTSGQPQHF. CDR3 nucleotides: TGTGCCAGCAGCTTAGAGTTCGGGGGTACCTCCGGTCAGCCCCAGCATTTT.

This clone was seen a few times. V usage is TRBV9 and J usage is TRBJ1-1; 10 bases map to TRBD1. Looked up from germline, CDR1 is SGDLS and CDR2 is YYNGEE. The J segment lost 3 bases and the V segment lost 2 bases, leaving 7 bases of the junction unmatched. The CDR3 has 16 residues. The CDR3 bases are TGTGCCAGCAGCGTTCAGGGGACAGGGGTAGACACTGAAGCTTTCTTT. Protein product: CASSVQGTGVDTEAFF.

This chain connects TRBV7-9 to TRBJ1-2; D unclear. Germline V gives CDR1 SEHNR, CDR2 FQNEAQ (reference sequence). Between the trimmed V and J ends, which lost 4 bases and 6 bases, there was a span of 15 bases. The CDR3 sequence is 14 residues long. The CDR3, as DNA: TGTGCCAGCAGCTACGGGGAGTACATCCATGGCTACACCTTC. This sequence encodes CASSYGEYIHGYTF.